This T cell receptor beta chain was profiled in a study of blood T cell repertoires in COVID-19. Looking at the study overall: Whether acute or convalescent, the COVID-19 samples came from the United States, Italy and Spain. The analysed material was cDNA or gDNA that came from T cells, B-cell-depleted T cells, or PBMCs.

From germline, CDR1 is SGHRS and CDR2 YFSETQ. This CDR3 has 18 amino acids. Germline trimming cut 3 bases from V and 1 base from J; bases unmatched to any gene: 13. Authors' processing steps: Amplified reference gene primers provided the basis for estimating nucleated cell counts. Produced via immunoSEQ multiplex PCR; TCRdb's table is partial and in-frame only. The V and J calls and clone size come from that table; D and trimming were worked out from the DNA. Among 250,000 or so clones listed, roughly 80% were seen once. This receptor was identified in a man older than 75 with acute or convalescent COVID-19. Sample: peripheral blood. This chain joins TRBV5-1 and TRBJ1-1, with TRBD1 matching 9 bases. DNA for the CDR3: TGCGCCAGCAGCTCCAGGACAGGGGCCACGAATGGGAACACTGAAGCTTTCTTT. As protein: CASSSRTGATNGNTEAFF.